The rows below give T cell receptor beta chains drawn from one sample of a study of T-cell memory formation after mild COVID-19. TCRdb itself ran the 5' RACE reads through MiXCR, one entry per CDR3 protein. The data show approximately 490,000 distinct CDR3 sequences, approximately 20% seen once. Sequencing used PBMCs or a T cell subset sorted from them (not recorded which). These receptors all stem from an adult woman who had mild COVID-19 (a few samples of this study predate the infection). Cell type and time point are not known. CDR3s include the opening cysteine and the closing phenylalanine or tryptophan. Each record gives: clone size, D gene, V gene, J gene, CDR3 DNA, CDR3 protein. D genes are given only for firm matches. For some rows the clone size is stated as once, few or many, or as a class when expanded; others skip it.

.	.	TRBV7-9	TRBJ2-3	TGTGCCAGCAGCCCGGTATGGGAGGTTGGAGATACGCAGTATTTT	CASSPVWEVGDTQYF
.	TRBD1	TRBV4-1	TRBJ2-7	TGCGCCAGCAGCCAAGATCTTTCGGGGACAGGGGTATACGAGCAGTACTTC	CASSQDLSGTGVYEQYF
few	TRBD2	TRBV7-9	TRBJ2-5	TGTGCCAGCAGCTTAGCGGTAGCGGGGCAAGAGACCCAGTACTTC	CASSLAVAGQETQYF
few	TRBD2	TRBV5-6	TRBJ2-1	TGTGCCAGCAGCCCACTAGCGGGGGGCGGACTTTACAATGAGCAGTTCTTC	CASSPLAGGGLYNEQFF
.	.	TRBV7-8	TRBJ2-6	TGTGCCAGCAGCCAGACAGCCTCTGGGGCCAACGTCCTGACTTTC	CASSQTASGANVLTF
few	TRBD2	TRBV7-2	TRBJ2-1	TGTGCCAGCAGCTACACCCAGGGACTAGCAAGTGGTGAGCAGTTCTTC	CASSYTQGLASGEQFF
.	.	TRBV12-3/TRBV12-4	TRBJ2-1	TGTGCCAGCCGGGCGACTCGACGCAATGAGCAGTTCTTC	CASRATRRNEQFF
.	.	TRBV3-1	TRBJ2-7	TGTGCCAGCAGCCAACGAAGGGGAACCTACGAGCAGTACTTC	CASSQRRGTYEQYF
few	.	TRBV6-2/TRBV6-3	TRBJ2-6	TGTGCCAGCAGTTACCCGCTAACAGGTACTGGGGCCAACGTCCTGACTTTC	CASSYPLTGTGANVLTF
many	.	TRBV12-3/TRBV12-4	TRBJ2-5	TGTGCCAGCAGTTTCGACAGGAGAGGGGGGACCCAGTACTTC	CASSFDRRGGTQYF
.	TRBD1	TRBV7-3	TRBJ1-1	TGTGCCAGCAGCGCAGGGGGGCCCACTGAAGCTTTCTTT	CASSAGGPTEAFF
few	TRBD2	TRBV5-5	TRBJ2-1	TGTGCCAGCAGCTTGGCGGGTAGCGGGAGGAGCTCCTACAATGAGCAGTTCTTC	CASSLAGSGRSSYNEQFF
few	.	TRBV5-1	TRBJ1-2	TGCGCCAGCAGCTTGGTGTTGGGCAGGGATTATGGCTACACCTTC	CASSLVLGRDYGYTF
.	TRBD1	TRBV15	TRBJ2-3	TGTGCCACCAGCAGAGATAAGATCTCGAGGGGGCGATCAGAAGATACGCAGTATTTT	CATSRDKISRGRSEDTQYF
once	TRBD1	TRBV5-6	TRBJ1-2	TGTGCCAGCAGCGGGGACAGGCCTGATGGCTACACCTTC	CASSGDRPDGYTF
few	.	TRBV5-1	TRBJ1-1	TGCGCCAGCAGCTTCAGGGAGGGAATGAACACTGAAGCTTTCTTT	CASSFREGMNTEAFF
few	.	TRBV5-1	TRBJ2-3	TGCGCCAGCAGCCCCGTGGGAGCTAGCACAGATACGCAGTATTTT	CASSPVGASTDTQYF
many	.	TRBV11-3	TRBJ2-5	TGTGCCAGCAGCTCTTATTCCGGGGACCGCAACCAAGAGACCCAGTACTTC	CASSSYSGDRNQETQYF
few	TRBD1	TRBV12-3/TRBV12-4	TRBJ1-1	TGTGCCAGCAGTTTCTCGGGACAGGGGCTTACTGAAGCTTTCTTT	CASSFSGQGLTEAFF
.	TRBD2	TRBV5-6	TRBJ2-1	TGTGCCAGCAGCCCCGCTCTAGCGGGAGTCGTATCGAGTGAGCAGTTCTTC	CASSPALAGVVSSEQFF
.	.	TRBV2	TRBJ2-3	TGTGCCAGCAGTGAAGTCTCTCGGATGAGCACAGATACGCAGTATTTT	CASSEVSRMSTDTQYF
.	.	TRBV2	TRBJ1-2	TGTGCCAGCAGTGAATGGGCCACGTCGTATGGCTACACCTTC	CASSEWATSYGYTF
few	.	TRBV2	TRBJ1-1	TGTGCCAGCAGGAGTACAGGGATCCAGAACACTGAAGCTTTCTTT	CASRSTGIQNTEAFF
many	TRBD1	TRBV18	TRBJ2-7	TGTGCCAGCTCACCCAGGACAGGCTCCTACGAGCAGTACTTC	CASSPRTGSYEQYF
few	.	TRBV12-3/TRBV12-4	TRBJ2-2	TGTGCCAGCAGCAAGGGGGTATACACCGGGGAGCTGTTTTTT	CASSKGVYTGELFF
.	TRBD1	TRBV5-1	TRBJ2-1	TGCGCCAGCAGCTTGGGAAACAGGGGGTTGTTCTTC	CASSLGNRGLFF
.	TRBD2	TRBV4-2	TRBJ2-5	TGTGCCAGCAGCCAAGTGACTAGCGGGAGGGCCGAAGGGGAGACCCAGTACTTC	CASSQVTSGRAEGETQYF
few	TRBD1	TRBV11-3	TRBJ2-3	TGTGCCAGCAGCTTAGATTTCGGCACAGGGGGCGAAGGCACAGATACGCAGTATTTT	CASSLDFGTGGEGTDTQYF
.	.	TRBV6-5	TRBJ1-6	TGTGCCAGCAGTTACGGGACATCGATGGAGCCCCTCCACTTT	CASSYGTSMEPLHF
few	.	TRBV19	TRBJ1-2	TGTGCCAGTAGTATGAGGGGGAGGAATGGCTACACCTTC	CASSMRGRNGYTF
.	.	TRBV12-3/TRBV12-4	TRBJ2-7	TGTGCCAGCAGTTTACAGGGAGCTCCGCCGCAGTACTTC	CASSLQGAPPQYF
.	TRBD1	TRBV24-1	TRBJ1-1	TGTGCCACCAGTGACTCGACAGGGGTTACTGAAGCTTTCTTT	CATSDSTGVTEAFF
few	TRBD1	TRBV6-4	TRBJ1-3	TGTGCCAGCAGGGACAGGAGCTCTGGAAACACCATATATTTT	CASRDRSSGNTIYF
.	.	TRBV11-2	TRBJ2-5	TGTGCCAGCAGCTGGTTCGTAATGCAAGAGACCCAGTACTTC	CASSWFVMQETQYF
.	.	TRBV7-3	TRBJ1-1	TGTGCCAGCAGCCTCAGTTCGATGGGCCCGAACACTGAAGCTTTCTTT	CASSLSSMGPNTEAFF
few	.	TRBV6-5	TRBJ2-1	TGTGCCAGCAGTTACCAAAGCTCCTACAATGAGCAGTTCTTC	CASSYQSSYNEQFF
few	.	TRBV20-1	TRBJ2-7	TGCAGTGCTAGTGAGGACACCTACGAGCAGTACTTC	CSASEDTYEQYF
.	.	TRBV24-1	TRBJ2-2	TGTGCCACCAGTGAGAATTGGACCGGGGAGCTGTTTTTT	CATSENWTGELFF
.	.	TRBV9	TRBJ2-3	TGTGCCAGCAGCCCCGGGGGTCGGACAGATACGCAGTATTTT	CASSPGGRTDTQYF
few	.	TRBV7-9	TRBJ2-1	TGTGCCAGCAGCTTAGCGCATTCAGGTTCCTACAATGAGCAGTTCTTC	CASSLAHSGSYNEQFF
.	TRBD2	TRBV12-3/TRBV12-4	TRBJ2-1	TGTGCCAGCATTTGGGGCGGGGGGGATTACAATGAGCAGTTCTTC	CASIWGGGDYNEQFF
.	.	TRBV7-7	TRBJ2-5	TGTGCTAGCAGCTTAGGGGGAGCGGGGATCCAAGAGACCCAGTACTTC	CASSLGGAGIQETQYF
.	TRBD1	TRBV24-1	TRBJ2-7	TGTGCCACCAGGGAAGGACAGGTCGTAGCCTACGAGCAGTACTTC	CATREGQVVAYEQYF
.	.	TRBV5-1	TRBJ2-1	TGCGCCAGCAGCTTGGTTGGAGGGGACTACAATGAGCAGTTCTTC	CASSLVGGDYNEQFF
.	TRBD1	TRBV6-5	TRBJ1-1	TGTGCCAGCAGCCAAAGGACAGGGCGGGGAACTGAAGCTTTCTTT	CASSQRTGRGTEAFF
.	.	TRBV30	TRBJ2-3	TGTGCCTGGAGTGATGGGAGGTTCACAGATACGCAGTATTTT	CAWSDGRFTDTQYF
few	.	TRBV7-3	TRBJ2-3	TGTGCCAGCAGCTTAAAACATGTAGATACGCAGTATTTT	CASSLKHVDTQYF
few	TRBD1	TRBV7-3	TRBJ1-5	TGTGCCAGCAGCTACAGGGGCCTCAATCAGCCCCAGCATTTT	CASSYRGLNQPQHF
.	.	TRBV6-2/TRBV6-3	TRBJ2-7	TGTGCCAGCAGTTACTCGCGGCAGGTGAGCTCCTACGAGCAGTACTTC	CASSYSRQVSSYEQYF
.	TRBD1	TRBV7-8	TRBJ1-2	TGTGCCAGCAGCTTCCTACACAGGGGTGGGGACTATGGCTACACCTTC	CASSFLHRGGDYGYTF
few	TRBD2	TRBV27	TRBJ2-7	TGTGCCAGCAGCCGACTAGCGGGAGGGGCCCCCAACTACGAGCAGTACTTC	CASSRLAGGAPNYEQYF